This TCR beta chain was sequenced for a study of blood T cell repertoires in COVID-19. Study context: Material from acute and convalescent COVID-19 was sourced from the United States, Italy and Spain.

Individuals aged roughly 18 to 90 years were recruited from 20 to 25 US areas. The CDR3 loop spans 12 amino acids. V lost 3 bases, J lost 8 bases, and 13 bases lay in between. Germline lookup yields CDR1 SQVTM and CDR2 ANQGSEA. This table comes from immunoSEQ multiplex PCR, and its TCRdb copy is limited to in-frame clones, with some not included. The sample includes approximately 250,000 clones, approximately 88% seen only once; the top ten take approximately 1%. The sequenced sample was PBMCs or T cells enriched from blood (not recorded which). The chain links TRBV29-1 to TRBJ1-2, with D possibly being TRBD1 (5 bases). The origin of this receptor is a woman in her twenties or thirties who had recovered from COVID-19. The chain's CDR3 is CSVERQGGGYTF. The DNA of the CDR3 is TGCAGCGTTGAGCGCCAGGGTGGAGGCTACACCTTC. The full variable domain, in which reference TRBV29-1 and TRBJ1-2 provide the parts outside the CDR3, is SAVISQKPSRDICQRGTSLTIQCQVDSQVTMMFWYRQQPGQSLTLIATANQGSEATYESGFVIDKFPISRPNLTFSTLTVSNMSPEDSSIYLCSVERQGGGYTFGSGTRLTVV.